These 2 T cell receptor beta chains were all obtained from the same sample, sequenced in a study of radiation and T cells in renal cell carcinoma. Clones were sequenced by immunoSEQ multiplex PCR, and TCRdb holds only the in-frame ones, with some missing. The data show more than 120,000 clones, 86% seen once. Time point: blood 4 weeks post-SBRT, at nephrectomy. Treatment defined: 15 Gy SBRT to primary tumor, nephrectomy 4 weeks later. The sample was blood, taken from a patient whose treatment included radiotherapy and nephrectomy. Receptors were obtained from a woman in her 50s with renal cell carcinoma.

V and J are TRBV19 and TRBJ1-2, with D possibly TRBD1 on 5 matching bases. The ends were cut back, 10 bases at V and 3 bases at J, with 24 bases in the middle. CDR1 and CDR2 from the germline V gene are LNHDA and SQIVND (reference sequence). CDR3 length: 16 amino acids. The CDR3 bases are TGTGCCACCACTCCGCCCCCAGGGAGGGATGACTATGGCTACACCTTC. Translated, it gives CATTPPPGRDDYGYTF.

This chain connects TRBV4-1 to TRBJ2-7; D could derive from TRBD1 or TRBD2 (7 bases each). Germline V gives CDR1 MGHRA, CDR2 YSYEKL. The V end lost 4 bases, the J end lost 4 bases, and 20 bases lay between the germline ends. CDR3 size: 16 residues. The CDR3 DNA follows: TGCGCCAGCAGCCCCCAGCGGGGAGGGGGCGGTTACGAGCAGTACTTC. Translation: CASSPQRGGGGYEQYF.